A selection of T cell receptor beta chains follows, all from one sample in a study of beta chain features in type 1 diabetes. Sequenced by immunoSEQ multiplex PCR; TCRdb stores in-frame clones only, minus some. The table shows roughly 450,000 clones, with over 10% occurring only once. Sequences were obtained from naive CD4+ T cells from blood. These receptors all stem from a woman younger than 35 in good health. Each CDR3 is given with its conserved first and last residue. A D gene is named only where the DNA matches it firmly. Not all rows give a size; the values are once, few, many and, for expanded clones, a class.

d_call clone_size j_call v_call cdr3_aa cdr3_nt
NA NA TRBJ2-2 TRBV14 CASRQSGDTGELFF TGTGCCAGCAGGCAGTCGGGGGACACCGGGGAGCTGTTTTTT
NA NA TRBJ2-3 TRBV6-5 CASSFRFGGTDTQYF TGTGCCAGCAGCTTCAGGTTCGGGGGCACAGATACGCAGTATTTT
NA few TRBJ1-3 TRBV4-3 CASSAQPITSGNTIYF TGCGCCAGCAGCGCACAGCCTATTACCTCTGGAAACACCATATATTTT
NA few TRBJ2-7 TRBV7-9 CASSLAQSSEHEQYF TGTGCCAGCAGCTTAGCGCAGTCCTCCGAGCACGAGCAGTACTTC
NA NA TRBJ2-3 TRBV5-1 CASSFGQLTDTQYF TGCGCCAGCAGCTTTGGACAGCTCACAGATACGCAGTATTTT
NA NA TRBJ1-2 TRBV30 CAWYVYGANYGYTF TGTGCCTGGTATGTGTACGGAGCTAACTATGGCTACACCTTC
NA NA TRBJ1-2 TRBV4-2 CASSPGTYTNYGYTF TGTGCCAGCAGCCCTGGGACATACACTAACTATGGCTACACCTTC
NA many TRBJ2-5 TRBV25-1 CASRNTGFTSTQYF TGTGCCAGCAGGAATACAGGGTTTACCTCGACCCAGTACTTC
NA NA TRBJ2-7 TRBV19 CASSTDRLAVDEQYF TGTGCCAGTAGTACCGACAGGTTAGCTGTCGACGAGCAGTACTTC
NA NA TRBJ1-6 TRBV7-9 CASSLALNSPLHF TGTGCCAGCAGCTTAGCGTTGAATTCACCCCTCCACTTT
NA few TRBJ2-7 TRBV18 CASSPSSSDTYEQYF TGTGCCAGCTCACCCTCCAGTTCCGACACCTACGAGCAGTACTTC
NA few TRBJ1-4 TRBV7-3 CASSLQRGEKLFF TGTGCCAGCAGCTTACAGCGAGGTGAAAAACTGTTTTTT
NA few TRBJ1-5 TRBV19 CATKNQGQVSNQPQHF TGTGCCACCAAAAACCAGGGACAAGTCTCCAATCAGCCCCAGCATTTT
TRBD1 NA TRBJ1-5 TRBV6-5 CASRPGGSGNQPQHF TGTGCCAGCAGACCAGGGGGCTCGGGCAATCAGCCCCAGCATTTT
NA NA TRBJ2-1 TRBV28 CASNSGRYNEQFF TGTGCCAGCAACAGCGGAAGATACAATGAGCAGTTCTTC
NA NA TRBJ2-2 TRBV2 CASSFNNPGTGELFF TGTGCCAGCAGTTTTAATAATCCAGGAACCGGGGAGCTGTTTTTT
TRBD2 few TRBJ2-5 TRBV29-1 CSGGLGQETQYF TGCAGCGGGGGACTAGGCCAAGAGACCCAGTACTTC
NA NA TRBJ1-4 TRBV20-1 CSARDGGKLFF TGCAGTGCTAGAGATGGGGGGAAACTGTTTTTT
NA NA TRBJ1-2 TRBV5-6 CASSSSGRPTYGYTF TGTGCCAGCAGCTCCTCAGGGCGCCCCACTTATGGCTACACCTTC
NA few TRBJ2-7 TRBV18 CASSPRTDSYEQYF TGTGCCAGCTCACCACGGACGGACTCCTACGAGCAGTACTTC
NA few TRBJ2-2 TRBV5-1 CASSLDGGELFF TGCGCCAGCAGCTTGGACGGCGGGGAGCTGTTTTTT
NA NA TRBJ2-7 TRBV6-5 CASSLHHSYEQYF TGTGCCAGCAGTTTACACCACTCCTACGAGCAGTACTTC
TRBD2 few TRBJ2-3 TRBV14 CASSQQRGGPDTQYF TGTGCCAGCAGCCAACAGCGGGGGGGACCAGATACGCAGTATTTT
NA few TRBJ2-7 TRBV10-3 CAISESGGTTYEQYF TGTGCCATCAGTGAGTCAGGCGGGACCACCTACGAGCAGTACTTC
TRBD1 many TRBJ2-5 TRBV7-2 CASSFDRGETQYF TGTGCCAGCAGCTTCGACAGGGGTGAGACCCAGTACTTC
NA few TRBJ2-1 TRBV9 CASSVGLNNEQFF TGTGCCAGCAGCGTGGGGCTGAACAATGAGCAGTTCTTC
NA few TRBJ1-5 TRBV7-2 CASRPNNMQPQHF TGTGCCAGCAGACCTAACAATATGCAGCCCCAGCATTTT
NA few TRBJ2-4 TRBV27 CASRRGGQPKNIQYF TGTGCCAGCAGGCGCGGTGGACAGCCCAAAAACATTCAGTACTTC
NA few TRBJ1-2 TRBV27 CASSPSHRETYYGYTF TGTGCCAGCAGTCCAAGCCACAGGGAGACTTACTATGGCTACACCTTC
NA NA TRBJ2-2 TRBV9 CASSTFTGELFF TGTGCCAGCAGCACCTTCACCGGGGAGCTGTTTTTT
TRBD1 NA TRBJ1-4 TRBV7-9 CASSWTGNEKLFF TGTGCCAGCAGCTGGACAGGGAATGAAAAACTGTTTTTT